Shown below are 25 T cell receptor beta chains from a single sample sequenced in a study of blood T cell repertoires in COVID-19. TCRdb's copy holds only in-frame clones and misses some; the assay was immunoSEQ multiplex PCR. This table has fewer than 250,000 clones, roughly 85% appearing once. Sequenced: PBMCs or T cells enriched from blood (not recorded which). The receptors derive from a woman aged 50 to 60 who had been exposed to COVID-19.

V gene TRBV6-1 combines with J gene TRBJ1-1; D unresolved. V was trimmed by 2 bases and J by 4 bases, leaving 17 bases between them. Germline V gene lookup returns CDR1 MNHNS and CDR2 SASEGT. The length of the CDR3 is 16 residues. The CDR3: CASSERVKSRGTEAFF. In DNA form, the CDR3 reads TGTGCCAGCAGTGAAAGGGTCAAGAGCCGGGGCACTGAAGCTTTCTTT.

This clone has a handful of counts. The CDR3 DNA reads as TGTGCCATCAGTGAGGTGGGTACGGGTCAGCCCCAGCATTTT. Encoded protein: CAISEVGTGQPQHF. The rearrangement joins TRBV10-3 to TRBJ1-5; D unclear. There are 14 residues in the CDR3. In germline, CDR1 is ENHRY, CDR2 SYGVKD. Trimming stripped 2 bases from V and 6 bases from J, with 11 bases between.

The chain couples TRBV24-1 to TRBJ2-1; 12 bases fit TRBD1. CDR1 is KGHDR, CDR2 SFDVKD, per germline. V lost 4 bases and J lost 7; bases outside the gene matches: 7. The CDR3 has 16 residues. The CDR3 region has the DNA TGTGCCACCAGTGAACCGGGACAGGGGGCTGAAAATGAGCAGTTCTTC. Protein product: CATSEPGQGAENEQFF.

V is TRBV5-1 and J is TRBJ2-5; 15 nucleotides align to TRBD2. The V segment lost 4 bases and the J segment 4 bases; nucleotides outside the gene matches: 5. The CDR3 is 16 residues long. The V gene's germline CDR1 is SGHRS and CDR2 YFSETQ. In nucleotides, the CDR3 is TGCGCCAGCAGCCGGACTAGCGGGGGGGCCCGAGAGACCCAGTACTTC. It specifies CASSRTSGGARETQYF.

The chain has TRBV7-8 and TRBJ1-4, with 10 bases that match TRBD1. CDR3 size: 14 residues. V lost 5 bases to trimming and J lost 8 bases; unmatched junction nucleotides: 5. The germline V gene has CDR1 SGHVS and CDR2 FQNEAQ. CDR3 amino acids: CASSRTGGHEKLFF. The CDR3 DNA sequence: TGTGCCAGCAGCAGGACAGGGGGTCACGAAAAACTGTTTTTT.

The V and J genes are TRBV7-3 and TRBJ2-5, with 8 bases lining up with TRBD1. V was clipped by 5 bases and J by 1 base; unmatched bases: 9. Germline V gives CDR1 SGHTA, CDR2 FQGTGA. The CDR3 contains 16 residues. The CDR3 sequence: CASSTHRGILQETQYF. CDR3 in DNA: TGTGCCAGCAGCACACACAGGGGGATCCTCCAAGAGACCCAGTACTTC.

The chain has TRBV28 and TRBJ1-1; D is undetermined. The germline V and J ends were trimmed by 4 bases and 0 bases, with 9 bases remaining between them. There are 14 residues in the CDR3. Germline CDR1 MDHEN, CDR2 SYDVKM. This chain's CDR3 is CASSSEALNTEAFF. The CDR3, as DNA: TGTGCCAGCAGTTCGGAGGCCTTGAACACTGAAGCTTTCTTT. The complete variable domain, with remaining parts taken from reference TRBV28 and TRBJ1-1, reads DVKVTQSSRYLVKRTGEKVFLECVQDMDHENMFWYRQDPGLGLRLIYFSYDVKMKEKGDIPEGYSVSREKKERFSLILESASTNQTSMYLCASSSEALNTEAFFGQGTRLTVV.

This clone was observed a single time. The DNA of the CDR3 is TGTGCCAGCAGCTCACGAGACGGGGGGGAGAATGGCTACACCTTC. Protein: CASSSRDGGENGYTF. The chain couples TRBV7-8 to TRBJ1-2, with a weak D call TRBD1 (5 bases). V lost 4 bases and J lost 6, with 18 bases in between. CDR3 size: 15 residues. Germline loops: CDR1 SGHVS, CDR2 FQNEAQ. The variable domain in full, with the rest retrieved from reference TRBV7-8 and TRBJ1-2, is GAGVSQSPRYKVAKRGQDVALRCDPISGHVSLFWYQQALGQGPEFLTYFQNEAQLDKSGLPSDRFFAERPEGSVSTLKIQRTQQEDSAVYLCASSSRDGGENGYTFGSGTRLTVV.

This clone occurred many times. The chain has TRBV28 and TRBJ2-3, with a possible D match to TRBD2 (7 bases). Trimming stripped 4 bases from V and 1 base from J, with 18 bases between. CDR3 length: 17 amino acids. Germline V lookup: CDR1 MDHEN, CDR2 SYDVKM. CDR3 sequence: CASSSLEGGGRTDTQYF. CDR3 bases: TGTGCCAGCAGTTCCCTGGAGGGGGGGGGACGCACAGATACGCAGTATTTT.

V and J are TRBV28 and TRBJ1-3, with D possibly being TRBD1 (6 bases). The germline V gene has CDR1 MDHEN and CDR2 SYDVKM. V was trimmed by 6 bases and J by 0 bases, leaving 12 bases between them. This CDR3 has 15 amino acids. The CDR3 DNA follows: TGTGCCAGCAGGCCCACAGGGTTCTCTGGAAACACCATATATTTT. Protein: CASRPTGFSGNTIYF.

The genes are TRBV29-1 and TRBJ1-1, with D possibly matching TRBD1 (6 bases). Looked up from germline, CDR1 is SQVTM and CDR2 is ANQGSEA. This CDR3 is built from 14 residues. Trimming cost V 0 bases and J 9 bases, with 17 bases left between them. CDR3 DNA: TGCAGCGTTGAAGATTTATGGGGGGGGCGCAAAGCTTTCTTT. This encodes CSVEDLWGGRKAFF.

This clone has just one count. V usage is TRBV29-1 and J usage is TRBJ1-4; possibly TRBD1 for D (5 bases). Germline CDR1 and CDR2: SQVTM and ANQGSEA. Between the trimmed V and J ends, which lost 7 bases and 8 bases, there was a span of 17 bases. This CDR3 is 13 amino acids long. CDR3 in amino acids: CSATGGWREKLFF. The CDR3 DNA is TGCAGCGCCACGGGGGGGTGGAGGGAAAAACTGTTTTTT.

The CDR3 bases are TGTGCCACTGGGGGGGGTGGTGAGCAGTTCTTC. Its protein is CATGGGGEQFF. This chain uses TRBV10-3 with TRBJ2-1; 7 nucleotides align to TRBD2. Looked up from germline, CDR1 is ENHRY and CDR2 is SYGVKD. This CDR3 has 11 amino acids. V lost 10 bases, J lost 9 bases, and 6 bases stayed unmatched.

The chain recombines TRBV6-1 with TRBJ1-1; D is unclear. V lost 0 bases and J 2 bases, leaving 7 bases between the germline ends. The CDR3 covers 14 residues. CDR1 and CDR2 (germline): MNHNS, SASEGT. This chain's CDR3 is CASSEAPRNTEAFF. The CDR3 DNA follows: TGTGCCAGCAGTGAAGCCCCCAGAAACACTGAAGCTTTCTTT.

This clone was detected only a few times. This chain connects TRBV7-9 to TRBJ2-5, with 8 bases identical to TRBD2. The length of the CDR3 is 15 residues. Per the germline V gene, CDR1 is SEHNR and CDR2 is FQNEAQ (reference sequence). After removal of 5 bases from V and 7 bases from J, the junction contained 12 bases not matched to a gene. The CDR3 sequence is CASSRDGGVLRTQYF. As DNA, the CDR3 is TGTGCCAGCAGCCGGGACGGGGGGGTCCTTAGGACCCAGTACTTC.

The chain carries TRBV5-4 and TRBJ2-2, with D possibly being TRBD1 (5 bases). The V end lost 2 bases, the J end lost 6 bases, and 11 bases lay between the germline ends. The germline CDR1 and CDR2 sequences are SGHNT and YYREEE (reference sequence). This CDR3 region has 14 residues. The DNA of the CDR3 is TGTGCCAGCAGCTTAATCATGGGGCCCGGGGAGCTGTTTTTT. Residues: CASSLIMGPGELFF. The full variable domain, completed using reference TRBV5-4 and TRBJ2-2, is ETGVTQSPTHLIKTRGQQVTLRCSSQSGHNTVSWYQQALGQGPQFIFQYYREEENGRGNFPPRFSGLQFPNYSSELNVNALELDDSALYLCASSLIMGPGELFFGEGSRLTVL.

This clone was seen just once. J is TRBJ1-2 and V is TRBV28, with unresolved D. The CDR3 consists of 13 residues. The V gene's germline CDR1 is MDHEN and CDR2 SYDVKM. Trimming shortened V by 5 bases and J by 11 bases, and 18 bases separated the two germline ends. CDR3 bases: TGTGCCAGCAGTCTAGCCCAACTTCTTGGATACACCTTC. It yields the protein CASSLAQLLGYTF.

V usage is TRBV5-6 and J usage is TRBJ2-2; TRBD1 matches at 7 bases. Germline V CDR1 and CDR2: SGHDT, YYEEEE. The CDR3 has 16 residues. V was clipped by 4 bases and J by 4 bases; unmatched bases: 10. The CDR3 DNA reads TGTGCCAGCAGCCTCCGAAGGACAGGCTCCACCGGGGAGCTGTTTTTT. Its translation is CASSLRRTGSTGELFF.

The chain recombines TRBV19 with TRBJ1-3; D gene unclear. Between the trimmed V and J ends, which lost 8 bases and 0 bases, there was a span of 17 bases. Per germline, CDR1 LNHDA and CDR2 SQIVND (reference sequence). The CDR3 covers 16 residues. CDR3 DNA sequence: TGTGCCAGTCGAGGTCTATCTACGAGCTCTGGAAACACCATATATTTT. Translating it yields CASRGLSTSSGNTIYF. The full variable domain, in which reference TRBV19 and TRBJ1-3 provide the parts outside the CDR3, is DGGITQSPKYLFRKEGQNVTLSCEQNLNHDAMYWYRQDPGQGLRLIYYSQIVNDFQKGDIAEGYSVSREKKESFPLTVTSAQKNPTAFYLCASRGLSTSSGNTIYFGEGSWLTVV.

This chain joins TRBV7-9 and TRBJ1-4; tentatively, D is TRBD1 (6 bases). This CDR3 spans 17 amino acids. V lost 4 bases and J 6 bases, leaving 21 bases between the germline ends. Germline V gives CDR1 SEHNR, CDR2 FQNEAQ (reference sequence). Here the CDR3 reads CASSSADTGIRYEKLFF. CDR3 bases: TGTGCCAGCAGCTCCGCGGACACAGGGATTCGATATGAAAAACTGTTTTTT.

The J gene is TRBJ1-6, the V gene TRBV12-5, with TRBD1 matching 10 bases. V dropped 2 bases and J dropped 8; count of bases not matched to a gene: 9. The length of the CDR3 is 17 residues. Germline V gene sequence: CDR1 LGHNT, CDR2 FRNRAP. The CDR3 region has the DNA TGTGCTAGTGGTTTGCCTGTACCTGGGACAGGGGATTCACCCCTCCACTTT. Amino acids: CASGLPVPGTGDSPLHF.

The gene calls are TRBV29-1 and TRBJ1-2, with TRBD1 matching 7 bases. V shed 7 bases, J shed 3 bases, and the junction held 5 bases outside the gene matches. CDR1 and CDR2 (germline): SQVTM, ANQGSEA. The CDR3 contains 12 residues. CDR3 loop: CSGGGQDYGYTF. The DNA for the CDR3 is TGCAGCGGGGGCGGACAGGACTATGGCTACACCTTC.

The chain is built from TRBV6-5 and TRBJ1-1, with 8 nucleotides matching TRBD1. Germline-derived CDR1 and CDR2 are MNHEY and SVGAGI. CDR3 length: 14 residues. With V trimmed by 7 bases and J by 5 bases, 9 bases remained unmatched. The CDR3 DNA sequence: TGTGCCAGCATCCAGGACAGGGCGGGAACTGAAGCTTTCTTT. Translating gives CASIQDRAGTEAFF.

This chain uses TRBV9 with TRBJ2-3; tentative D call: TRBD2 (6 bases). The germline CDR1 and CDR2 sequences are SGDLS and YYNGEE. The CDR3 extends over 13 amino acids. V was shortened by 3 bases and J by 10 bases, with 15 bases between the two germline ends. DNA for the CDR3: TGTGCCAGCAGCGCCCGTAGTGGCGGGGCGCAGTATTTT. Protein product: CASSARSGGAQYF.

A remark on this clone: Other DNA sequences in the sample encode the same CDR3. The J gene is TRBJ1-5, the V gene TRBV19; D perhaps matches TRBD1 (6 bases). The CDR3 sequence is 15 residues long. The V gene's germline CDR1 is LNHDA and CDR2 SQIVND (reference sequence). V gave up 9 bases and J gave up 5 bases, with 20 bases separating them. CDR3 protein: CASRPGRRGHQPQHF. The CDR3, as DNA: TGTGCCAGCCGCCCAGGCCGCAGGGGACATCAGCCCCAGCATTTT.